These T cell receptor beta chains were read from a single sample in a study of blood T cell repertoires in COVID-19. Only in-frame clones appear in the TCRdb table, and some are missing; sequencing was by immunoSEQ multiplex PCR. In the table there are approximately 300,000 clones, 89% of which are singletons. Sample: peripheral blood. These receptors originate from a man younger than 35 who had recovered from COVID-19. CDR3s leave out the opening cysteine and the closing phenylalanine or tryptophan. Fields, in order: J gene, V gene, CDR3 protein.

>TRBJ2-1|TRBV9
ASSDAQGGWSYNEQF
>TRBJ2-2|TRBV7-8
ASSPYLRGAVTGELF
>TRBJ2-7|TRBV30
AWSAVRRSYEQY
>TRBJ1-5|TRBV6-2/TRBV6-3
ASSSQGNQPQH
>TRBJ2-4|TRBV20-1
SASNGGIQY
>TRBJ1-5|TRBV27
ASSLSSGQGGGRNQPQH
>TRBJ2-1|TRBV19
ASGYTTGGADEQF
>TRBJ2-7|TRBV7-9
ASSFSPWGQAHLDEQY
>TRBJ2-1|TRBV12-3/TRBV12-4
ASSGTGGEQF
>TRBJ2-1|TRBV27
ASTAADRYNEQF
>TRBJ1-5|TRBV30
AWSVVHGGNQPQH
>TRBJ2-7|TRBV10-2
ASSPGLAGVYI
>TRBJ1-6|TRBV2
ASSHGNSPLH
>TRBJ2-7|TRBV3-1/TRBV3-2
ASSQTRQQQY
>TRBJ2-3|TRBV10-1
ASSETPRDRTPDTQY
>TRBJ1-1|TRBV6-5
ASSYSTAPPSTEAF
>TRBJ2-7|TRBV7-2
ASSFYTSVSSYEQY
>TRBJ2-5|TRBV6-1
ASSETGGWGETQY
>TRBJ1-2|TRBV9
ASSRTGADYGYT
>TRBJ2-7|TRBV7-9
ASSLSEVGDEQY
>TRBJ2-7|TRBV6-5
ASQGRGYEQY
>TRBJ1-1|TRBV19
ASSDPGQGYTEAF